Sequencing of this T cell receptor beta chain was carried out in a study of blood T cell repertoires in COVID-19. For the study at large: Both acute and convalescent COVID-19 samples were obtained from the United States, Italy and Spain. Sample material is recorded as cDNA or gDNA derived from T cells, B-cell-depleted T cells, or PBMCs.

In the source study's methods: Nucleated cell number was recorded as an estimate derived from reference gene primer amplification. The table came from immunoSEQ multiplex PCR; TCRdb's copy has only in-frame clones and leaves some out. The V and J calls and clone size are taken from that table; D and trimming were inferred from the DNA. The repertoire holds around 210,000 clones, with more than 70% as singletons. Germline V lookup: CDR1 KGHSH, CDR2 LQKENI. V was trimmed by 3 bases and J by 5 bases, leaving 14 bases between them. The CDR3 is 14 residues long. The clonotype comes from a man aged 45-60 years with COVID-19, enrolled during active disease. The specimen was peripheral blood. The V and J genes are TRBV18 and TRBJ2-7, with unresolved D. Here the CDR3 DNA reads TGTGCCAGCTCACCCCGTAGTGAGAACCACGAGCAGTACTTC. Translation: CASSPRSENHEQYF.